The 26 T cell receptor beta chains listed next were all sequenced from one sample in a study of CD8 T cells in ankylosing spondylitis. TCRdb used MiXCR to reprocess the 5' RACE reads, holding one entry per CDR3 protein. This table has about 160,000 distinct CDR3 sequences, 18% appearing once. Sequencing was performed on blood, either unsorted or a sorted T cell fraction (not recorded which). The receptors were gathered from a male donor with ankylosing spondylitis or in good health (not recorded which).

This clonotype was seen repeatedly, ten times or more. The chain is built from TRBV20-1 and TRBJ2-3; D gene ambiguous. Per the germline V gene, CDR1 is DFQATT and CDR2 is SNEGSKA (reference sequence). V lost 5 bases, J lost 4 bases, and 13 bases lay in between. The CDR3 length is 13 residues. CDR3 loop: CSALDSFADTQYF. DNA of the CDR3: TGCAGTGCTCTAGACTCGTTCGCAGATACGCAGTATTTT.

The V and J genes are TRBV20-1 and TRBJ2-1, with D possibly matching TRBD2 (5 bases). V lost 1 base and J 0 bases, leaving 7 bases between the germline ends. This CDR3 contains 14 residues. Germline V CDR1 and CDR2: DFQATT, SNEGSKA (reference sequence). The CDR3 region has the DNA TGCAGTGCTAGAGGGGAGCGCTCCTACAATGAGCAGTTCTTC. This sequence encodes CSARGERSYNEQFF.

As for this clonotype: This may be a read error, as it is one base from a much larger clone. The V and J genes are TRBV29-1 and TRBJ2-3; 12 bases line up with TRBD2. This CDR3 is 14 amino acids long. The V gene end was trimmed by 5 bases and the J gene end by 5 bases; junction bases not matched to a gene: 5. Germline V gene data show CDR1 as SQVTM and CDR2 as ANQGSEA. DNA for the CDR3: TGCAGCGTTTCGACTAGCGGGAGAGTAGATACGCAGTATTTT. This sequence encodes CSVSTSGRVDTQYF.

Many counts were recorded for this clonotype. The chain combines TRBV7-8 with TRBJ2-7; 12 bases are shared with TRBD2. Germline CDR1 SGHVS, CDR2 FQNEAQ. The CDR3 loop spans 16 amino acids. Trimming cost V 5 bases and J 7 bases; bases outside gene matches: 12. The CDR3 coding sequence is TGTGCCAGCAGCCTAACCCGGACTAGCGGGATAGGTGAGCAGTACTTC. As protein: CASSLTRTSGIGEQYF.

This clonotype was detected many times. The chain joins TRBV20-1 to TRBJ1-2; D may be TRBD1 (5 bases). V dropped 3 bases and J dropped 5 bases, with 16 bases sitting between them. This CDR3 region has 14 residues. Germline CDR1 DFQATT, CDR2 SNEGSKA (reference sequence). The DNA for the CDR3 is TGCAGTGCTAGGCCCCCGGACACGATATATGGCTACACCTTC. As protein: CSARPPDTIYGYTF.

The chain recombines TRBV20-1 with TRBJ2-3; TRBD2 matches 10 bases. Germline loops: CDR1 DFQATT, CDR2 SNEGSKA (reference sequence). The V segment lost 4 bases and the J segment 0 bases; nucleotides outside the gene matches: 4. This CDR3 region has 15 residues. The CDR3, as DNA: TGCAGTGCTATCCTAGCGGGAGTTAGCACAGATACGCAGTATTTT. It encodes CSAILAGVSTDTQYF.

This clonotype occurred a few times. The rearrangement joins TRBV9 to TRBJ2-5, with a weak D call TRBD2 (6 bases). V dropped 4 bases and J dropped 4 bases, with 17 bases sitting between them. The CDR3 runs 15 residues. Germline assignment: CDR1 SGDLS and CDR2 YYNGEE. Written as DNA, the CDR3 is TGTGCCAGCAGCCCGGGCGGGGTAGATTCAGAGACCCAGTACTTC. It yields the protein CASSPGGVDSETQYF.

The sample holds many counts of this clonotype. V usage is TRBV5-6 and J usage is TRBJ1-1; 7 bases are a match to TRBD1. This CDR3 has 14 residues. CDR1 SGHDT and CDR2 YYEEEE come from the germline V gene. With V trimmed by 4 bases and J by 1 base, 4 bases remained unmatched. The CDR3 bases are TGTGCCAGCAGCCCGTGGGACAGGAACACTGAAGCTTTCTTT. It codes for CASSPWDRNTEAFF.

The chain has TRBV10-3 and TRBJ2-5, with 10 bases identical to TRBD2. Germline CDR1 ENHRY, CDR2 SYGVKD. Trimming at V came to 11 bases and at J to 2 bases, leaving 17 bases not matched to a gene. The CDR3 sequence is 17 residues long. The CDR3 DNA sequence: TGTGCCGCCGGGTGGCTAGCGGGAGCCGGGGAGCAAGAGACCCAGTACTTC. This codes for CAAGWLAGAGEQETQYF.

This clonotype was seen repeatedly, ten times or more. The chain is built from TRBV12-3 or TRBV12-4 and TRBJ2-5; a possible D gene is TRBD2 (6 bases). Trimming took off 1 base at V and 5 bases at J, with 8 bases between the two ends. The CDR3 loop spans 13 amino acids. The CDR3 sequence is CASSLGGGETQYF. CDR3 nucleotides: TGTGCCAGCAGTTTAGGAGGAGGGGAGACCCAGTACTTC.

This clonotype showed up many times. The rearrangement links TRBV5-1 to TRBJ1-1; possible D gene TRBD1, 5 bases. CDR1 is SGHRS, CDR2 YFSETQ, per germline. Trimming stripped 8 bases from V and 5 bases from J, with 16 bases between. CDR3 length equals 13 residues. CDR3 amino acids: CASAPRVRTEAFF. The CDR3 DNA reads TGCGCCAGTGCCCCCAGGGTCAGGACTGAAGCTTTCTTT.

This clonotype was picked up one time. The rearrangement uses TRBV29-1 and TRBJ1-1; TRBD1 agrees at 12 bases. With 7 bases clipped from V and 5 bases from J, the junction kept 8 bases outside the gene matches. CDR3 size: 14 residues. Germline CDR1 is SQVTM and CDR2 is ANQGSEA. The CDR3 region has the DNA TGCAGCGGGGTAGGGACAGGGGGCTGGACTGAAGCTTTCTTT. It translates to CSGVGTGGWTEAFF.

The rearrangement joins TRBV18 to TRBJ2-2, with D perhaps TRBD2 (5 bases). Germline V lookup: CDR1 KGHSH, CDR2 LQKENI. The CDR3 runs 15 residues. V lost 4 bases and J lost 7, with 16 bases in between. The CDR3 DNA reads TGTGCCAGCTCACAAAGACTAACGGAGGTCGGGGAGCTGTTTTTT. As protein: CASSQRLTEVGELFF.

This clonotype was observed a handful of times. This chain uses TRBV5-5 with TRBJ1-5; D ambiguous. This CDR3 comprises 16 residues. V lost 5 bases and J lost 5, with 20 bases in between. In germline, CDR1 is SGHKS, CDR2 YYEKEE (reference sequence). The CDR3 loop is CASSPPAVGLDQPQHF. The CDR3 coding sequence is TGTGCCAGCAGTCCGCCCGCGGTGGGCTTGGATCAGCCCCAGCATTTT.

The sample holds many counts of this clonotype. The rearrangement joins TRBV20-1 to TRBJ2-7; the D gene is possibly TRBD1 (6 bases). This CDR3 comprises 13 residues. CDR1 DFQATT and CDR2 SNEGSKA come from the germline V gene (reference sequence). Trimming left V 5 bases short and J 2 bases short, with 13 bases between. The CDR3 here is CSALRQETYEQYF. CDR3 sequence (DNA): TGCAGTGCTCTGAGACAGGAAACCTACGAGCAGTACTTC.

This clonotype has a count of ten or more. The CDR3 is CASSLSPHTDTQYF. DNA of the CDR3: TGTGCCAGCAGTTTATCCCCCCACACAGATACGCAGTATTTT. The chain couples TRBV27 to TRBJ2-3; D uncertain. V dropped 0 bases and J dropped 2 bases, with 6 bases sitting between them. The germline V gene encodes CDR1 MNHEY and CDR2 SMNVEV (reference sequence). The CDR3 covers 14 residues.

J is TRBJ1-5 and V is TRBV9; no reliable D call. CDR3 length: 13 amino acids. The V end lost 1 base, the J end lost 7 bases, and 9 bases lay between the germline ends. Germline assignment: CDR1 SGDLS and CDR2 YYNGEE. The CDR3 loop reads CASSVSMGQPQHF. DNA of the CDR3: TGTGCCAGCAGCGTATCCATGGGCCAGCCCCAGCATTTT.

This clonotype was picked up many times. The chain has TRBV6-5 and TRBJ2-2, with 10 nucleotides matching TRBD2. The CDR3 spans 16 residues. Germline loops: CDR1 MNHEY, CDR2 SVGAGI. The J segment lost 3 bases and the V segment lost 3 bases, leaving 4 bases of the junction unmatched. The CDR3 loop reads CASSYRTSGHTGELFF. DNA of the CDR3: TGTGCCAGCAGTTATAGGACTAGCGGCCACACCGGGGAGCTGTTTTTT.

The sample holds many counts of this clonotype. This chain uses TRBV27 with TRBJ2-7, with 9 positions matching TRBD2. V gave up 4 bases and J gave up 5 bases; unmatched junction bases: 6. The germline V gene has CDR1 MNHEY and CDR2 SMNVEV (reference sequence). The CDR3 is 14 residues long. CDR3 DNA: TGTGCCAGCAGTTGGGCGGGAGGGCCTAACGAGCAGTACTTC. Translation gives CASSWAGGPNEQYF.

The CDR3 protein is CASSHSQGNRNQPQHF. For the CDR3, the DNA is TGCGCCAGCAGTCATTCACAGGGGAATAGAAATCAGCCCCAGCATTTT. The chain is built from TRBV23-1 and TRBJ1-5, with 7 bases fitting TRBD1. TRBV23-1 is identified as an open reading frame with a role that is uncertain. The CDR3 is 16 residues long. V dropped 3 bases and J dropped 4; count of bases not matched to a gene: 9.

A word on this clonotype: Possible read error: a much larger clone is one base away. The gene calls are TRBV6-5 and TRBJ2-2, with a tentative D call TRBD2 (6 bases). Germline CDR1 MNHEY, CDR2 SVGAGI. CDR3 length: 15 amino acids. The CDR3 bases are TGTGCCAGCATTCTCGACTCTAGCGTTACCGGGGGGCTGTTTTTT. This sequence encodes CASILDSSVTGGLFF.

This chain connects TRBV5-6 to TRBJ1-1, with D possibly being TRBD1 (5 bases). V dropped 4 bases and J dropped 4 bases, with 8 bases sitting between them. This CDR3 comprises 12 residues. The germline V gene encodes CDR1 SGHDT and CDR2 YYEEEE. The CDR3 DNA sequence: TGTGCCAGCAGCCCTCAGGGCACTGAAGCTTTCTTT. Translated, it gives CASSPQGTEAFF.

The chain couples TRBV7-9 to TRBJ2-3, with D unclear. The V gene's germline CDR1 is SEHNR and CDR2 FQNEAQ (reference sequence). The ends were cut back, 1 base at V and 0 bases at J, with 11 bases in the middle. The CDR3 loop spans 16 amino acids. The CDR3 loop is CASSLGVSSSTDTQYF. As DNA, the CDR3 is TGTGCCAGCAGCTTAGGGGTGTCCAGCAGCACAGATACGCAGTATTTT.

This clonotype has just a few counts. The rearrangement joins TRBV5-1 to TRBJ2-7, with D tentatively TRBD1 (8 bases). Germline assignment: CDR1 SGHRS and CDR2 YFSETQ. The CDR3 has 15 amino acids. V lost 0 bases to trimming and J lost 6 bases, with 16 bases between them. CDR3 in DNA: TGCGCCAGCAGCTTGGAACTCACAGGGGGGGCCGAGCAGTACTTC. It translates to CASSLELTGGAEQYF.

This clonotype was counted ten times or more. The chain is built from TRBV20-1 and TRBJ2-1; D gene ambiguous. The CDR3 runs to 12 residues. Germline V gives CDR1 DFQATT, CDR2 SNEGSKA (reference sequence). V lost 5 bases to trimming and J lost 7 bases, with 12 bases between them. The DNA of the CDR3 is TGCAGTGCTCCCCGATCGGCTAATGAGCAGTTCTTC. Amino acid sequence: CSAPRSANEQFF.

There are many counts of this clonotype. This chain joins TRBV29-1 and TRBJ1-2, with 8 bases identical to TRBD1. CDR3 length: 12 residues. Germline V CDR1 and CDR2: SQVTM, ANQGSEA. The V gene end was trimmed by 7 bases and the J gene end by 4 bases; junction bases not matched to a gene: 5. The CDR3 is CSGWDRSYGYTF. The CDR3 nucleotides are TGCAGCGGATGGGACAGGAGCTATGGCTACACCTTC.